The 10 T cell receptor beta chains reported below all come from one sample, sequenced in a study of beta chain features in type 1 diabetes. Investigators reverse transcribed all isolated RNA, so they sequenced expressed TCRB transcripts. The protocol was immunoSEQ multiplex PCR, while the TCRdb copy is restricted to in-frame clones and leaves out a portion. Counted here are a few hundred thousand clones, approximately 30% occurring once; the ten biggest clones make up almost 0.065%. Sequences were obtained from naive CD4+ T cells from blood. All receptors come from a man between 18 and 29 years old in good health.

V gene TRBV10-3 combines with J gene TRBJ2-1, with 8 bases lining up with TRBD2. CDR3 length: 16 residues. Germline V gives CDR1 ENHRY, CDR2 SYGVKD. V was pared by 2 bases and J by 3 bases, with 6 bases of the junction left unmatched. CDR3: CAISEASGRIYNEQFF. The CDR3 DNA reads as TGTGCCATCAGTGAGGCCAGCGGGAGAATCTACAATGAGCAGTTCTTC.

This CDR3 is CASSGFRGSYNEQFF. Here the CDR3 DNA reads TGTGCCAGCAGTGGCTTCAGGGGCTCCTACAATGAGCAGTTCTTC. V gene TRBV6-1 combines with J gene TRBJ2-1; D may be TRBD1 (6 bases). CDR1 MNHNS and CDR2 SASEGT come from the germline V gene. The V end was cut by 4 bases, the J end by 0 bases, with 10 bases between. CDR3 length: 15 amino acids.

This clone appeared a few times. The gene calls are TRBV15 and TRBJ2-3, with a weak D call TRBD2 (6 bases). The CDR3 length is 14 residues. V was clipped by 8 bases and J by 0 bases, with 12 bases between them. Germline V gene data show CDR1 as LNHNV and CDR2 as YYDKDF (reference sequence). The CDR3 sequence is CATGERASTDTQYF. The CDR3 region has the DNA TGTGCCACCGGTGAGCGGGCGAGCACAGATACGCAGTATTTT.

V is TRBV10-3 and J is TRBJ2-5; possibly TRBD2 for D (5 bases). The germline V gene has CDR1 ENHRY and CDR2 SYGVKD. This CDR3 comprises 13 residues. V dropped 6 bases and J dropped 1 base, with 9 bases sitting between them. The CDR3 DNA reads TGTGCCATCAGGCCGGGAAGCCAAGAGACCCAGTACTTC. Residues: CAIRPGSQETQYF.

This clone was counted only a few times. The chain combines TRBV7-6 with TRBJ2-7, with unresolved D. The V end was cut by 1 base, the J end by 4 bases, with 8 bases between. Germline CDR1 is SGHVS and CDR2 is FNYEAQ. The CDR3 loop spans 13 amino acids. In DNA form, the CDR3 reads TGTGCCAGCAGCTTAGGGAATCCTTACGAGCAGTACTTC. Protein: CASSLGNPYEQYF.

There are a few counts of this clone. The V call is TRBV5-4, the J call TRBJ2-5, with 7 nucleotides matching TRBD1. The V gene's germline CDR1 is SGHNT and CDR2 YYREEE (reference sequence). This CDR3 is 15 amino acids long. Trimming at V came to 4 bases and at J to 7 bases, leaving 13 bases not matched to a gene. In DNA, the CDR3 is TGTGCCAGCAGCGTTCAACAGGGGCCGCCCGGGACCCAGTACTTC. Protein: CASSVQQGPPGTQYF.

The chain couples TRBV5-1 to TRBJ2-5, with D unclear. CDR3 length equals 13 residues. Between the trimmed V and J ends, which lost 4 bases and 6 bases, there was a span of 13 bases. Per germline, CDR1 SGHRS and CDR2 YFSETQ. The DNA for the CDR3 is TGCGCCAGCAGCCAAGGTGGGAAACAGACCCAGTACTTC. Residues: CASSQGGKQTQYF.

This clone was observed a handful of times. This chain links TRBV5-6 with TRBJ2-1, with D possibly TRBD1 on 5 matching bases. V was cut by 6 bases and J by 7 bases, with 20 bases left in between. This CDR3 region has 15 residues. The V gene's germline CDR1 is SGHDT and CDR2 YYEEEE. The DNA of the CDR3 is TGTGCCAGCACCTCTTATGGTCAGGGTAGGAATGAGCAGTTCTTC. This sequence encodes CASTSYGQGRNEQFF.

This clone appeared once. The chain uses TRBV7-9 and TRBJ2-7, with no clear D. The CDR3 runs to 13 residues. Germline CDR1 reads SEHNR; CDR2 reads FQNEAQ (reference sequence). Trimming took off 5 bases at V and 0 bases at J, with 8 bases between the two ends. The CDR3, as DNA: TGTGCCAGCAGCGCCACTACCTCCTACGAGCAGTACTTC. Encoded protein: CASSATTSYEQYF.

This clone has more than one count but fewer than ten. V usage is TRBV30 and J usage is TRBJ1-2; no clear D gene. V gave up 4 bases and J gave up 5 bases, with 14 bases separating them. The CDR3 is 13 amino acids. Germline V gives CDR1 GTSNPN, CDR2 SVGIG (reference sequence). The chain's CDR3 is CAWTPSILYGYTF. Written as DNA, the CDR3 is TGTGCCTGGACCCCCAGTATACTATATGGCTACACCTTC.